This TCR beta chain was profiled in a study of identical twins. Notes on the study in general: Invariant cells of the MAIT and iNKT types might have partly distorted the zero-insertion analyses. These conclusions were based on statistical analysis (cross-sectional, not following the same donors). Out-of-frame alpha sequences common to twins exhibited an excess of low generation probability.

This clonotype was counted many times. Its antigen is not known. CDR3 size: 13 residues. Trimming cost V 3 bases and J 5 bases, with 11 bases left between them. CDR1 is MGHRA and CDR2 is YSYEKL in the germline V gene. With template switching, a universal primer site was added, and the cDNA carried unique molecular identifiers. MiXCR was run by TCRdb on the 5' RACE reads, yielding one entry per CDR3 protein. The sample has 1.5 million or so distinct CDR3 sequences, roughly a third seen once. This clonotype originated in a newborn girl in good health. The chain uses TRBV4-1 and TRBJ2-7; D is ambiguous. Sequenced input: cord blood. In DNA, the CDR3 is TGCGCCAGCAGCCAGGTCGGTTTGGACGAGCAGTACTTC. It specifies CASSQVGLDEQYF.